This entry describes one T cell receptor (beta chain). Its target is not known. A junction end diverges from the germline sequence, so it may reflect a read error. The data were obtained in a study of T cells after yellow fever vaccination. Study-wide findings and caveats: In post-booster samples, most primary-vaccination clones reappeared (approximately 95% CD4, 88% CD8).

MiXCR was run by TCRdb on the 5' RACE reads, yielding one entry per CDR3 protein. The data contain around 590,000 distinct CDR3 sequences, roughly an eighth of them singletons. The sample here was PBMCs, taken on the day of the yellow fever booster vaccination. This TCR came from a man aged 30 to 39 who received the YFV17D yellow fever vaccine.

In DNA form, the CDR3 reads TGTGCCAGCAGTTACCCGATGACAGGGGGGCTTGAAGCTTTATTT. Translation gives CASSYPMTGGLEALF. J is TRBJ1-1 and V is TRBV6-2 or TRBV6-3, with 9 bases lining up with TRBD1. Germline V lookup: CDR1 MNHEY, CDR2 SVGEGT. This CDR3 is 15 amino acids long.